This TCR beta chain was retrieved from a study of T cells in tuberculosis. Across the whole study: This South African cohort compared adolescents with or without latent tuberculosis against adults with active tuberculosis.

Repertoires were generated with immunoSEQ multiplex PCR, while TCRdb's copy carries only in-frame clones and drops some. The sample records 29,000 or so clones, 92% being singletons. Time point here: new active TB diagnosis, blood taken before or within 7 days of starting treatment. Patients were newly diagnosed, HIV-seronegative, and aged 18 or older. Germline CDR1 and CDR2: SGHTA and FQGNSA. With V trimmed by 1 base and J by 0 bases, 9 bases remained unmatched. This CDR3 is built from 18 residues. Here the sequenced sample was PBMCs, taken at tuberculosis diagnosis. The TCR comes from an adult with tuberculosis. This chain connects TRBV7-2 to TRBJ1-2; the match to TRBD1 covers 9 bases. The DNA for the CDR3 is TGTGCCAGCAGCTTAGTTCTGGACAGGGGCCACCCTAACTATGGCTACACCTTC. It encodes CASSLVLDRGHPNYGYTF.